Sequencing of this T cell receptor (beta chain) was carried out in a study of blood T cell repertoires in COVID-19. CDR1 SNHLY and CDR2 FYNNEI come from the germline V gene. The CDR3 length is 13 residues. The germline V and J ends were trimmed by 4 bases and 6 bases, with 10 bases remaining between them. Libraries were prepared by immunoSEQ multiplex PCR; TCRdb keeps only in-frame clonotypes and omits some of them. Among fewer than 150,000 clones listed, around 80% were seen once. The specimen sequenced was peripheral blood. The clonotype comes from an elderly woman in a cohort sampled during active or convalescent COVID-19. This chain uses TRBV2 with TRBJ1-5; no clear D gene. CDR3 coding DNA: TGTGCCAGCAGTGTTGGTGGGCGTCAGCCCCAGCATTTT. As protein: CASSVGGRQPQHF. The whole variable domain, remainder taken from reference TRBV2 and TRBJ1-5, is EPEVTQTPSHQVTQMGQEVILRCVPISNHLYFYWYRQILGQKVEFLVSFYNNEISEKSEIFDDQFSVERPDGSNFTLKIRSTKLEDSAMYFCASSVGGRQPQHFGDGTRLSIL.